These 3 T cell receptor delta chains came from one sample sequenced in a study of gamma-delta chains in newborns, infants, children. TCRdb processed the reads again with the CATT caller. The sample lists roughly 2,000 delta-chain clones, approximately 1.6% seen once, with roughly 35% in the top ten. Sequences were obtained from blood. The receptors were sampled from a child who was a newborn, infant or young child, either healthy, febrile or measles-vaccinated (not recorded which).

As regards this clone: This DNA's translation differs at residue 3 from TCRdb's protein, which comes from a much larger clone; a read error is likely, and the protein shown is translated from the DNA. The chain recombines TRDV1 with TRDJ1; 10 bases match TRDD3. CDR1 and CDR2 (germline): TSWWSYY, QGS. This CDR3 region has 18 residues. CDR3 sequence reads: CAHGEPGGYAILTDKLIF. CDR3 DNA sequence: TGTGCTCATGGGGAACCAGGGGGATACGCGATCCTGACCGATAAACTCATCTTT.

Comments on this clone: This probably arose from a read error, given a far larger clone one base away. The sample contains more than one DNA sequence encoding this CDR3. CDR3: CACGPGGRRHTDKLIF. Written as DNA, the CDR3 is TGTGCCTGTGGACCTGGGGGACGTCGCCACACCGATAAACTCATCTTT. The rearrangement uses TRDV2 and TRDJ1, with 8 bases lining up with TRDD3. There are 16 residues in the CDR3. Germline V gene sequence: CDR1 GEAIGNYY, CDR2 EKD. V lost 5 bases and J lost 0; bases outside the gene matches: 10.

This clone was counted a few times. The protein TCRdb lists belongs to a much larger clone and differs from this DNA's translation at residue 12, which points to a read error; the protein shown is made from the DNA. V is TRDV1 and J is TRDJ1, with TRDD3 identical over 9 bases. TCRdb supplies no J gene; here it was assigned by aligning the nucleotide sequence to germline. The J segment lost 7 bases and the V segment lost 5 bases, leaving 17 bases of the junction unmatched. Germline V gene data show CDR1 as TSWWSYY and CDR2 as QGS. The length of the CDR3 is 17 residues. The CDR3: CALGNWVPLLGETKLIF. DNA of the CDR3: TGTGCTCTTGGGAACTGGGTTCCACTACTGGGGGAGACTAAACTCATCTTT.